This T cell receptor (beta chain) was recovered during a study of spatial heterogeneity in lung cancer. The study's findings and limits: Mutation counts in tumors were tracked by counts of expanded intratumoral alpha and beta TCRs.

The time point here: sample taken at primary tumor resection. The CDR3 is 20 residues long. The V segment lost 5 bases and the J segment 0 bases; nucleotides outside the gene matches: 22. From germline, CDR1 is DFQATT and CDR2 SNEGSKA (reference sequence). This clonotype has ten or more counts. No antigen is known for it. TCRdb passed the 5' RACE reads through MiXCR, listing each CDR3 protein once. The sample includes roughly 23,000 distinct CDR3 sequences, approximately 4.3% of them seen just once. Source: lung tumor tissue, taken at surgery. The clonotype was recovered from a male donor with early-stage non-small cell lung cancer. V is TRBV20-1 and J is TRBJ2-3; TRBD1 aligns across 8 bases. CDR3 sequence reads: CSAEIQTGTGLFSSTDTQYF. The CDR3 nucleotides read TGCAGTGCTGAAATCCAAACCGGGACAGGTCTTTTTTCTAGCACAGATACGCAGTATTTT.